One and the same sample provided the 4 T cell receptor beta chains below, sequenced in a study of beta chain features in type 1 diabetes. Their cognate antigens are unknown. The entirety of the isolated RNA underwent reverse transcription, so expressed TCRB transcripts were sequenced. Sequenced by immunoSEQ multiplex PCR; TCRdb stores in-frame clones only, minus some. The sample records 20,000 to 30,000 clones, under 75% being singletons. Study-level results: Patients with Type 1 diabetes showed moderately but significantly shorter TCRB CDR3s in all four CD4+ subsets.

Sequencing used Tregs from blood. The receptors shown here come from a man younger than 30 with type 1 diabetes.

The chain employs TRBV7-9 and TRBJ1-2, with 8 bases identical to TRBD1. The CDR3 covers 13 residues. Germline loops: CDR1 SEHNR, CDR2 FQNEAQ (reference sequence). The trim removed 6 bases at V and 8 bases at J, leaving 8 bases unmatched. In nucleotides, the CDR3 is TGTGCCAGCAGAGATGACAGGGGATGGGGCTACACCTTC. It translates to CASRDDRGWGYTF.

V is TRBV10-2 and J is TRBJ2-1; 8 bases match TRBD2. Germline values: CDR1 WSHSY, CDR2 SAAADI. This CDR3 spans 16 amino acids. J gave up 5 bases and V 4 bases, and 10 bases lay outside the gene matches. CDR3 DNA sequence: TGCGCCAGCAGTGGGGATCGACTAGCGAGGAACAATGAGCAGTTCTTC. As protein: CASSGDRLARNNEQFF.

A single count supports this clone. The chain employs TRBV27 and TRBJ2-1; possible D gene TRBD1, 6 bases. V shed 6 bases and J shed 9 bases, with 18 bases lying between them. The CDR3 loop spans 14 amino acids. Germline V CDR1 and CDR2: MNHEY, SMNVEV (reference sequence). DNA of the CDR3: TGTGCCAGCAGGTCGGTTATAACAGGGATTGAGCAGTTCTTC. Translated, it gives CASRSVITGIEQFF.

V is TRBV29-1 and J is TRBJ1-1; 10 bases line up with TRBD1. V shed 6 bases, J shed 4 bases, and the junction held 11 bases outside the gene matches. Germline loops: CDR1 SQVTM, CDR2 ANQGSEA. The CDR3 totals 15 residues. CDR3 in amino acids: CSVRDRGRIITEAFF. The CDR3 nucleotides are TGCAGCGTCCGAGACAGGGGGCGGATTATCACTGAAGCTTTCTTT. Supplemented by reference TRBV29-1 and TRBJ1-1, the full variable domain reads SAVISQKPSRDICQRGTSLTIQCQVDSQVTMMFWYRQQPGQSLTLIATANQGSEATYESGFVIDKFPISRPNLTFSTLTVSNMSPEDSSIYLCSVRDRGRIITEAFFGQGTRLTVV.